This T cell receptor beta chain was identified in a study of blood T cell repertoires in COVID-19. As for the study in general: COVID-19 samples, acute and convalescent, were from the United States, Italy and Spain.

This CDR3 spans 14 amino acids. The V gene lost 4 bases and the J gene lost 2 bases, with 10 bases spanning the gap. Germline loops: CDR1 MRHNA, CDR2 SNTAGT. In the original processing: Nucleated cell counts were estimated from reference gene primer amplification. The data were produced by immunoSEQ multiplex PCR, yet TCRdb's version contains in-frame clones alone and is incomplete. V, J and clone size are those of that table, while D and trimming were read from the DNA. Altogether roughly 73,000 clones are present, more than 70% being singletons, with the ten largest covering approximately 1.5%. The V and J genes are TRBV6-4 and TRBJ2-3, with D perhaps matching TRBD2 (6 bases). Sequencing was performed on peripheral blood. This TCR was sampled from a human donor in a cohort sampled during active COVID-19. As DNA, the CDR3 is TGTGCCAGCAGTGGGGGGGAGCTCACAGATACGCAGTATTTT. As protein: CASSGGELTDTQYF.